The 29 T cell receptor beta chains listed next were all sequenced from one sample in a study of control samples from healthy donors and cancer patients. This table comes from immunoSEQ multiplex PCR, and its TCRdb copy is limited to in-frame clones, with some not included. The table shows approximately 150,000 clones, with around 88% occurring only once. Sequencing was performed on blood. Every receptor here comes from a man between 18 and 35 years old in good health.

The rearrangement links TRBV6-2 or TRBV6-3 to TRBJ1-1; D is unclear. Germline V CDR1 and CDR2: MNHEY, SVGEGT. The CDR3 sequence is 14 residues long. The V end was cut by 4 bases, the J end by 0 bases, with 9 bases between. The CDR3: CASSSGRMNTEAFF. The DNA for the CDR3 is TGTGCCAGCAGTTCGGGCAGGATGAACACTGAAGCTTTCTTT.

The chain employs TRBV7-9 and TRBJ1-4; 11 bases fit TRBD1. Germline-derived CDR1 and CDR2 are SEHNR and FQNEAQ (reference sequence). The CDR3 covers 14 residues. V gave up 6 bases and J gave up 4 bases; unmatched junction bases: 1. CDR3: CASRGTGGNEKLFF. The CDR3 coding sequence is TGTGCCAGCAGAGGGACAGGGGGTAATGAAAAACTGTTTTTT.

The rearrangement joins TRBV9 to TRBJ2-1; no reliable D call. Looked up from germline, CDR1 is SGDLS and CDR2 is YYNGEE. Trimming took 4 bases from V and 7 from J, leaving 9 bases between them. CDR3 length: 12 residues. The CDR3 loop is CASSRWGNEQFF. In DNA, the CDR3 is TGTGCCAGCAGCCGGTGGGGAAATGAGCAGTTCTTC.

Note on this clone: Other DNA sequences in this sample translate to the same CDR3. The chain recombines TRBV5-1 with TRBJ1-1; D gene unclear. Trimming shortened V by 0 bases and J by 2 bases, and 5 bases separated the two germline ends. CDR3 size: 13 residues. The V gene's germline CDR1 is SGHRS and CDR2 YFSETQ. The CDR3 nucleotides read TGCGCCAGCAGCTTGGGAGTTAACACTGAAGCTTTCTTT. Translating it yields CASSLGVNTEAFF.

The J gene is TRBJ2-4, the V gene TRBV5-1; possibly TRBD2 for D (6 bases). The germline V gene encodes CDR1 SGHRS and CDR2 YFSETQ. This CDR3 spans 15 amino acids. V gave up 0 bases and J gave up 1 base, with 8 bases separating them. CDR3 amino acids: CASSLEAGAKNIQYF. CDR3 in DNA: TGCGCCAGCAGCTTGGAGGCGGGGGCCAAAAACATTCAGTACTTC. Using reference TRBV5-1 and TRBJ2-4 for the parts outside the CDR3, the full variable domain is KAGVTQTPRYLIKTRGQQVTLSCSPISGHRSVSWYQQTPGQGLQFLFEYFSETQRNKGNFPGRFSGRQFSNSRSEMNVSTLELGDSALYLCASSLEAGAKNIQYFGAGTRLSVL.

V and J are TRBV18 and TRBJ2-3; 12 bases are shared with TRBD2. The CDR3 length is 16 residues. CDR1 KGHSH and CDR2 LQKENI come from the germline V gene. The J segment lost 6 bases and the V segment lost 0 bases, leaving 4 bases of the junction unmatched. CDR3 loop: CASSPPASGGEDTQYF. The CDR3, as DNA: TGTGCCAGCTCACCACCGGCTAGCGGGGGGGAGGATACGCAGTATTTT.

The chain couples TRBV9 to TRBJ2-2; D unclear. V was clipped by 3 bases and J by 4 bases, with 16 bases between them. Germline V gene sequence: CDR1 SGDLS, CDR2 YYNGEE. The CDR3 has 16 amino acids. CDR3 protein: CASSASVGSGTGELFF. DNA of the CDR3: TGTGCCAGCAGCGCCTCCGTGGGTTCGGGCACCGGGGAGCTGTTTTTT.

This sequence joins TRBV7-9 and TRBJ2-7; D is ambiguous. The V gene lost 2 bases and the J gene lost 2 bases, with 7 bases spanning the gap. Germline V gives CDR1 SEHNR, CDR2 FQNEAQ (reference sequence). The CDR3 runs to 13 residues. DNA for the CDR3: TGTGCCAGCAGCTTATTAACAGCCTACGAGCAGTACTTC. Its protein product is CASSLLTAYEQYF. Complete variable domain (other parts from reference TRBV7-9 and TRBJ2-7): DTGVSQNPRHKITKRGQNVTFRCDPISEHNRLYWYRQTLGQGPEFLTYFQNEAQLEKSRLLSDRFSAERPKGSFSTLEIQRTEQGDSAMYLCASSLLTAYEQYFGPGTRLTVT.

The chain joins TRBV29-1 to TRBJ2-2, with D perhaps TRBD1 (6 bases). The germline CDR1 and CDR2 sequences are SQVTM and ANQGSEA. This CDR3 has 13 residues. The V end lost 4 bases, the J end lost 4 bases, and 10 bases lay between the germline ends. As DNA, the CDR3 is TGCAGCGTTGGCAGGGGTAGCACCGGGGAGCTGTTTTTT. Protein: CSVGRGSTGELFF.

The rearrangement uses TRBV7-9 and TRBJ1-1; D ambiguous. This CDR3 has 11 amino acids. From germline, CDR1 is SEHNR and CDR2 FQNEAQ (reference sequence). Trimming removed 3 bases from V and 4 bases from J, with 3 bases in between. The CDR3 sequence: CASSFPTEAFF. In DNA form, the CDR3 reads TGTGCCAGCAGCTTTCCCACTGAAGCTTTCTTT.

There are a few counts of this clone. V usage is TRBV5-3 and J usage is TRBJ2-1, with D possibly TRBD2 on 5 matching bases. TRBV5-3 is assigned to the ORF class and has an uncertain function. The ends were cut back, 4 bases at V and 2 bases at J, with 13 bases in the middle. The CDR3 loop spans 15 amino acids. The CDR3, as DNA: TGTGCCAGAAGCACCTCAGGAGGACCCTACAATGAGCAGTTCTTC. It codes for CARSTSGGPYNEQFF.

The chain recombines TRBV5-4 with TRBJ1-1; no reliable D call. The V gene lost 0 bases and the J gene lost 2 bases, with 5 bases spanning the gap. The CDR3 totals 13 residues. Germline CDR1 reads SGHNT; CDR2 reads YYREEE (reference sequence). The CDR3 DNA reads TGTGCCAGCAGCTTGGTAGACAACACTGAAGCTTTCTTT. This encodes CASSLVDNTEAFF.

The gene calls are TRBV5-6 and TRBJ2-1; a possible D gene is TRBD2 (5 bases). Germline values: CDR1 SGHDT, CDR2 YYEEEE. With 0 bases removed from V and 0 bases from J, the gap between germline ends came to 7 bases. The CDR3 totals 15 residues. CDR3 DNA: TGTGCCAGCAGCTTGGCGGGGTCCTCCTACAATGAGCAGTTCTTC. Translating it yields CASSLAGSSYNEQFF.

The chain is built from TRBV18 and TRBJ1-3; D possibly corresponds to TRBD1 (5 bases). Trimming took 3 bases from V and 2 from J, leaving 8 bases between them. The CDR3 is 14 amino acids. CDR1 and CDR2 (germline): KGHSH, LQKENI. CDR3 bases: TGTGCCAGCTCACCGTCAGGGACTGGAAACACCATATATTTT. Protein: CASSPSGTGNTIYF.

This chain joins TRBV5-6 and TRBJ2-1; unclear D gene. The germline V gene has CDR1 SGHDT and CDR2 YYEEEE. V was pared by 2 bases and J by 6 bases, with 12 bases between. CDR3 length: 14 amino acids. The CDR3 spells CASSLFQETNEQFF. The CDR3 DNA sequence: TGTGCCAGCAGCTTATTCCAGGAAACCAATGAGCAGTTCTTC.

The chain combines TRBV7-9 with TRBJ1-1; D may be TRBD1 (6 bases). Germline V lookup: CDR1 SEHNR, CDR2 FQNEAQ (reference sequence). V lost 5 bases, J lost 2 bases, and 15 bases lay in between. CDR3 size: 15 residues. For the CDR3, the DNA is TGTGCCAGCAGCGCATTATTCGGGACAAACACTGAAGCTTTCTTT. Encoded protein: CASSALFGTNTEAFF.

The V and J genes are TRBV5-5 and TRBJ1-3; D remains ambiguous. This CDR3 spans 19 amino acids. The V end was cut by 2 bases, the J end by 0 bases, with 21 bases between. Germline V CDR1 and CDR2: SGHKS, YYEKEE (reference sequence). The DNA of the CDR3 is TGTGCCAGCAGCTTTAGCATTCCAGAGGAATGGAGCTCTGGAAACACCATATATTTT. It is translated as CASSFSIPEEWSSGNTIYF.

J is TRBJ1-4 and V is TRBV4-3; 7 bases are a match to TRBD1. Germline V CDR1 and CDR2: LGHNA, YSLEER. After removal of 1 base from V and 6 bases from J, the junction contained 8 bases not matched to a gene. This CDR3 comprises 16 residues. CDR3 in DNA: TGCGCCAGCAGCCAAGGCTGGGCAGGGGGAGATGAAAAACTGTTTTTT. Translating gives CASSQGWAGGDEKLFF.

The rearrangement links TRBV12-3 or TRBV12-4 to TRBJ2-2; 7 positions match TRBD1. CDR3 size: 13 residues. Germline trimming cut 2 bases from V and 6 bases from J; bases unmatched to any gene: 0. For the CDR3, the DNA is TGTGCCAGCAGTTTACAGGGGGCCGGGGAGCTGTTTTTT. Translating gives CASSLQGAGELFF.

The V gene is TRBV2, the J gene TRBJ1-2, with 9 nucleotides matching TRBD1. CDR1 is SNHLY, CDR2 FYNNEI, per germline. V dropped 5 bases and J dropped 6; count of bases not matched to a gene: 1. The CDR3 totals 12 residues. The CDR3: CASSRTGDGYTF. The CDR3 DNA sequence: TGTGCCAGCAGTAGGACAGGGGATGGCTACACCTTC.

The chain carries TRBV9 and TRBJ1-3; maybe TRBD1 (6 bases). The CDR3 totals 16 residues. Germline lookup yields CDR1 SGDLS and CDR2 YYNGEE. The ends were cut back, 4 bases at V and 0 bases at J, with 14 bases in the middle. DNA of the CDR3: TGTGCCAGCAGCCTGACCACAGGGAGCTCTGGAAACACCATATATTTT. Translation: CASSLTTGSSGNTIYF.

This chain uses TRBV6-5 with TRBJ1-5; D is perhaps TRBD1 (6 bases). CDR3 length: 15 amino acids. Trimming took 6 bases from V and 2 from J, leaving 14 bases between them. The V gene's germline CDR1 is MNHEY and CDR2 SVGAGI. Written as DNA, the CDR3 is TGTGCCAGCAGGGGGGCAGGTCAGGGCAATCAGCCCCAGCATTTT. It yields the protein CASRGAGQGNQPQHF.

The V gene is TRBV28, the J gene TRBJ2-6, with D unclear. The CDR3 is 14 residues long. Trimming took off 7 bases at V and 1 base at J, with 8 bases between the two ends. Per germline, CDR1 MDHEN and CDR2 SYDVKM. In DNA form, the CDR3 reads TGTGCCAGCAACTACCAGTCTGGGGCCAACGTCCTGACTTTC. Its translation is CASNYQSGANVLTF.

CDR3: CASSLVEGTGGTEAFF. As DNA, the CDR3 is TGTGCCAGCAGTTTAGTGGAAGGGACAGGGGGCACTGAAGCTTTCTTT. The V call is TRBV28, the J call TRBJ1-1, with 11 bases matching TRBD1. The V and J ends lost 2 bases and 4 bases, in that order; junction bases with no gene match: 6. The CDR3 runs 16 residues. Germline CDR1 and CDR2: MDHEN and SYDVKM.

The chain recombines TRBV11-1 with TRBJ2-7; D is unresolved. This CDR3 region has 16 residues. V shed 1 base and J shed 5 bases, with 18 bases lying between them. Germline loops: CDR1 SGHAT, CDR2 FQDESV (reference sequence). The CDR3 nucleotides read TGTGCCAGCAGCTTAGTGGTGAGCCAGCCGATCCACGAGCAGTACTTC. Its protein product is CASSLVVSQPIHEQYF. Together with reference TRBV11-1 and TRBJ2-7, the CDR3 gives the full variable domain: EAEVAQSPRYKITEKSQAVAFWCDPISGHATLYWYRQILGQGPELLVQFQDESVVDDSQLPKDRFSAERLKGVDSTLKIQPAELGDSAMYLCASSLVVSQPIHEQYFGPGTRLTVT.

V is TRBV28 and J is TRBJ1-1; 9 bases align to TRBD1. The V gene's germline CDR1 is MDHEN and CDR2 SYDVKM. This CDR3 has 16 residues. V dropped 7 bases and J dropped 1; count of bases not matched to a gene: 10. CDR3 DNA sequence: TGTGCCAGCAAGGGATGGGGACAGGGATCGAACACTGAAGCTTTCTTT. This gives the protein CASKGWGQGSNTEAFF.

The rearrangement joins TRBV5-8 to TRBJ1-5; TRBD1 agrees at 7 bases. The CDR3 has 14 residues. Germline loops: CDR1 SGHTS, CDR2 YDEGEE. Trimming took 4 bases from V and 7 from J; bases not matched to a gene: 8. CDR3 region: CASSLRQGRQPQHF. The CDR3 nucleotides are TGTGCCAGCAGCCTTCGACAGGGTCGACAGCCCCAGCATTTT.

The V call is TRBV19, the J call TRBJ2-5; no clear D gene. The germline V and J ends were trimmed by 3 bases and 1 base, with 9 bases remaining between them. Looked up from germline, CDR1 is LNHDA and CDR2 is SQIVND (reference sequence). The length of the CDR3 is 14 residues. CDR3 sequence reads: CASSIRALQETQYF. CDR3 DNA: TGTGCCAGTAGTATCCGGGCTCTCCAAGAGACCCAGTACTTC. Filled out from reference TRBV19 and TRBJ2-5, the complete variable domain reads DGGITQSPKYLFRKEGQNVTLSCEQNLNHDAMYWYRQDPGQGLRLIYYSQIVNDFQKGDIAEGYSVSREKKESFPLTVTSAQKNPTAFYLCASSIRALQETQYFGPGTRLLVL.

This clone was seen only once. The chain carries TRBV5-1 and TRBJ2-3, with 11 bases aligning to TRBD2. After removal of 0 bases from V and 7 bases from J, the junction contained 4 bases not matched to a gene. Germline CDR1 and CDR2: SGHRS and YFSETQ. This CDR3 is 15 amino acids long. CDR3 DNA sequence: TGCGCCAGCAGCTTGGTAGCGGGGGGGCCATATACGCAGTATTTT. This codes for CASSLVAGGPYTQYF.